This TCR beta chain was captured in a study of CD8 T cell repertoires and HIV-1 epitope variants. Study in general: Epitopes were three Gag families plus Nef HW9 and YT9. 1M T cells were kept uncultured as a baseline.

V lost 5 bases and J lost 2; bases outside the gene matches: 13. CDR3 length: 18 residues. Germline V gives CDR1 SGHTA, CDR2 FQGNSA. Here immunoSEQ multiplex PCR was the method, and the copy in TCRdb shows in-frame clones only, minus some. The sample includes around 5,100 clones, around 69% seen only once; the top ten take approximately 47%. As for this clone: The target antigen is unknown.

General study points: Most of the nine antigen-specific clonotypes appeared cross-reactive to autologous or escape variants. Only beta chains were identified, marking proliferation to antigen, not function.

This TCR was recovered from a male donor with HIV. Material: cultured CD8+ T cells derived from PBMCs. The gene calls are TRBV7-2 and TRBJ2-3, with TRBD2 identical over 10 bases. CDR3 loop: CASSRRASGSVNTDTQYF. The CDR3 nucleotides are TGTGCCAGCAGCCGAAGGGCTAGCGGGAGCGTCAACACAGATACGCAGTATTTT.